Each of the 17 T cell receptor beta chains below was sequenced from the same sample in a study of CD8 T cells in ankylosing spondylitis. Study-wide findings and caveats: Characteristic, it appeared, of ankylosing spondylitis blood was a TCR beta motif of eight or nine highly homologous variants.

These receptors have no known antigen. A single record per CDR3 protein comes from TCRdb applying MiXCR to the 5' RACE reads. This table holds under 550,000 distinct CDR3 sequences, roughly 27% found once. The sample was blood, either unsorted or a sorted T cell fraction (not recorded which). Receptors were obtained from a male donor with ankylosing spondylitis.

This chain connects TRBV3-1 to TRBJ2-1; 7 bases match TRBD2. The germline CDR1 and CDR2 sequences are LGHDT and YNNKEL (reference sequence). The CDR3 has 13 residues. V dropped 1 base and J dropped 15; count of bases not matched to a gene: 9. CDR3 loop: CASSQAGLVFPFF. DNA for the CDR3: TGTGCCAGCAGCCAAGCCGGACTAGTTTTTCCGTTCTTC.

The chain recombines TRBV3-1 with TRBJ2-1; no clear D. Trimming stripped 0 bases from V and 9 bases from J, with 12 bases between. Germline values: CDR1 LGHDT, CDR2 YNNKEL (reference sequence). There are 14 residues in the CDR3. The CDR3 coding sequence is TGTGCCAGCAGCCAAGATCGTCGGAGTAGTGAGCAGTTCTTC. It encodes CASSQDRRSSEQFF.

In DNA, the CDR3 is TGTGCCAGCAGTTTTCAGCGCGGCAGGGGTAACTATGGCTACACCTTC. Its protein product is CASSFQRGRGNYGYTF. The V and J genes are TRBV12-3 or TRBV12-4 and TRBJ1-2; D perhaps matches TRBD1 (6 bases). The CDR3 runs to 16 residues. Trimming removed 3 bases at V and 1 base at J, with 15 bases between.

This sequence joins TRBV27 and TRBJ2-1; D might be TRBD2 (5 bases). CDR1 MNHEY and CDR2 SMNVEV come from the germline V gene (reference sequence). This CDR3 is built from 17 residues. The V and J ends lost 6 bases and 7 bases respectively, with 25 bases between them. The CDR3 loop reads CASRPFRGNPSINEQFF. CDR3 DNA sequence: TGTGCCAGCAGACCCTTCCGGGGTAATCCCTCTATAAATGAGCAGTTCTTC.

The V gene is TRBV12-3 or TRBV12-4, the J gene TRBJ1-1; D gene unclear. This CDR3 comprises 11 residues. V lost 5 bases, J lost 8 bases, and 9 bases lay in between. CDR3 DNA sequence: TGTGCCAGCAGTCAACGGAGCGAAGCTTTCTTT. This translates into CASSQRSEAFF.

Ten or more counts support this clonotype. The V gene is TRBV20-1, the J gene TRBJ2-2; TRBD2 aligns across 10 bases. The trim removed 4 bases at V and 7 bases at J, leaving 3 bases unmatched. CDR3 size: 13 residues. Germline V gene lookup returns CDR1 DFQATT and CDR2 SNEGSKA (reference sequence). CDR3: CSAKAGGGGELFF. The CDR3 DNA sequence: TGCAGTGCTAAAGCGGGAGGGGGCGGGGAGCTGTTTTTT.

This clonotype appeared a few times. V gene TRBV27 combines with J gene TRBJ2-7; maybe TRBD1 (6 bases). The length of the CDR3 is 13 residues. V dropped 4 bases and J dropped 3 bases, with 10 bases sitting between them. Germline V gene data show CDR1 as MNHEY and CDR2 as SMNVEV (reference sequence). This chain's CDR3 is CASSSGQLYEQYF. For the CDR3, the DNA is TGTGCCAGCAGTTCCGGACAGCTCTACGAGCAGTACTTC.

This clonotype was seen only a few times. The rearrangement links TRBV14 to TRBJ1-2; D ambiguous. The V end was cut by 0 bases, the J end by 1 base, with 9 bases between. The CDR3 runs 15 residues. CDR1 and CDR2 from the germline V gene are SGHDN and FVKESK. DNA for the CDR3: TGTGCCAGCAGCCAAGATCGACTTATTAACTATGGCTACACCTTC. The encoded protein is CASSQDRLINYGYTF.

This clonotype has a handful of counts. The CDR3 region is CSAGAWQPQHF. The CDR3 coding sequence is TGCAGTGCGGGGGCATGGCAGCCCCAGCATTTT. The genes are TRBV20-1 and TRBJ1-5, with D perhaps matching TRBD1 (6 bases). Deletions cut 6 bases from V and 7 bases from J, with 10 bases between. This CDR3 contains 11 residues. Germline V gives CDR1 DFQATT, CDR2 SNEGSKA (reference sequence).

The CDR3 bases are TGCGCCAGCAGGGTACTAGCGGGGAATGAGCAGTTCTTC. It is translated as CASRVLAGNEQFF. The chain uses TRBV5-1 and TRBJ2-1, with 10 bases fitting TRBD2. This CDR3 is built from 13 residues. V dropped 5 bases and J dropped 7; count of bases not matched to a gene: 3. The germline V gene has CDR1 SGHRS and CDR2 YFSETQ.

The table lists this clonotype with a count of one. The chain is built from TRBV5-4 and TRBJ1-1, with 7 bases fitting TRBD1. CDR1 SGHNT and CDR2 YYREEE come from the germline V gene (reference sequence). The CDR3 spans 14 residues. Trimming cost V 3 bases and J 4 bases; bases outside gene matches: 6. CDR3 protein: CASSSGDRVTEAFF. The CDR3 nucleotides are TGTGCCAGCAGCTCGGGAGACAGGGTCACTGAAGCTTTCTTT.

The sample holds a few counts of this clonotype. The V call is TRBV6-2 or TRBV6-3, the J call TRBJ2-3, with 10 nucleotides matching TRBD2. CDR3 length: 17 amino acids. V dropped 5 bases and J dropped 4; count of bases not matched to a gene: 12. Looked up from germline, CDR1 is MNHEY and CDR2 is SVGEGT. This chain's CDR3 is CASSRGLASRISDTQYF. The CDR3 DNA reads TGTGCCAGCAGTCGGGGACTAGCGTCTCGAATATCAGATACGCAGTATTTT.

This clonotype was observed a few times. This sequence joins TRBV5-1 and TRBJ1-1; D unresolved. This CDR3 is built from 14 residues. Germline lookup yields CDR1 SGHRS and CDR2 YFSETQ. Trimming removed 0 bases from V and 1 base from J, with 7 bases in between. The CDR3 spells CASSLEHTNTEAFF. The CDR3 DNA follows: TGCGCCAGCAGCTTGGAACACACGAACACTGAAGCTTTCTTT.

This clonotype has just a few counts. The chain carries TRBV27 and TRBJ2-1, with 10 bases that match TRBD2. This CDR3 has 15 residues. Germline values: CDR1 MNHEY, CDR2 SMNVEV (reference sequence). The V gene end was trimmed by 3 bases and the J gene end by 9 bases; junction bases not matched to a gene: 8. CDR3 DNA sequence: TGTGCCAGCAGTTTCTCGCTAGCGGGAGAGGTTGAGCAGTTCTTC. It codes for CASSFSLAGEVEQFF.

This clonotype was seen ten or more times. The rearrangement links TRBV5-6 to TRBJ2-3; TRBD1 or TRBD2 may be the D gene (5 bases each). Between the trimmed V and J ends, which lost 4 bases and 1 base, there was a span of 13 bases. The CDR3 totals 15 residues. Germline V gene sequence: CDR1 SGHDT, CDR2 YYEEEE. The CDR3 DNA reads as TGTGCCAGCAGCCCGGAGGCAGGGCGCACAGATACGCAGTATTTT. Amino acid sequence: CASSPEAGRTDTQYF.

This clonotype was recorded a few times. CDR3 amino acids: CASSPQSGTEEQYF. DNA of the CDR3: TGTGCCAGCAGCCCACAATCCGGGACAGAAGAGCAGTACTTC. The chain employs TRBV7-2 and TRBJ2-7, with 7 bases that match TRBD1. In germline, CDR1 is SGHTA, CDR2 FQGNSA. The length of the CDR3 is 14 residues. The V and J ends lost 5 bases and 7 bases, in that order; junction bases with no gene match: 11.

V and J are TRBV20-1 and TRBJ2-7; D is ambiguous. CDR1 and CDR2 from the germline V gene are DFQATT and SNEGSKA (reference sequence). Trimming removed 4 bases from V and 6 bases from J, with 7 bases in between. CDR3 size: 10 residues. In nucleotides, the CDR3 is TGCAGTGCTATCTCAGGCGAGCAGTACTTC. Its translation: CSAISGEQYF.